This T cell receptor (beta chain) was identified in a study of blood T cell repertoires in COVID-19. This clone was seen more than once but under ten times. The CDR3 has 16 residues. The V end was cut by 0 bases, the J end by 1 base, with 10 bases between. Germline CDR1 and CDR2: SGHRS and YFSETQ. Using immunoSEQ multiplex PCR, the repertoire was profiled, and TCRdb retains in-frame clones only, with some absent. The sample carries under 200,000 clones, around 87% recorded once. Sequences were obtained from peripheral blood. The V call is TRBV5-1, the J call TRBJ1-4; a possible D gene is TRBD1 (5 bases). The TCR sequence derives from a woman aged 80 or older with COVID-19, enrolled during active disease. CDR3 sequence: CASSLELGGTNEKLFF. For the CDR3, the DNA is TGCGCCAGCAGCTTGGAACTGGGGGGAACTAATGAAAAACTGTTTTTT. Full variable domain (remainder filled in from reference TRBV5-1 and TRBJ1-4): KAGVTQTPRYLIKTRGQQVTLSCSPISGHRSVSWYQQTPGQGLQFLFEYFSETQRNKGNFPGRFSGRQFSNSRSEMNVSTLELGDSALYLCASSLELGGTNEKLFFGSGTQLSVL.